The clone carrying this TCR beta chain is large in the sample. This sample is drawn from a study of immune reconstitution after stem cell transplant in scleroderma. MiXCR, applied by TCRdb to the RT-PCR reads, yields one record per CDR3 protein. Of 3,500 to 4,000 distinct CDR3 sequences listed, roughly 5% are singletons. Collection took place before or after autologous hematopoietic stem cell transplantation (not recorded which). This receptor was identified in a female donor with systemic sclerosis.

CDR3 sequence (DNA): TGTGCCAGTAGTATAGAACAGAACGCCGAAGAGACCCAGTACTTC. Amino acid sequence: CASSIEQNAEETQYF. This chain connects TRBV19 to TRBJ2-5; D is unclear. Germline-derived CDR1 and CDR2 are LNHDA and SQIVND (reference sequence). Between the trimmed V and J ends, which lost 0 bases and 3 bases, there was a span of 11 bases. The CDR3 length is 15 residues.